This TCR beta chain was recorded in a study of spatial heterogeneity in lung cancer. Study in general: Sequencing consistently turned up more beta-chain sequences than alpha-chain sequences.

Time point denoted: blood at routine non-recurrence follow-up after resection. Researchers sequenced whole RNA taken from tumor, nontumor lung or frozen PBMC without sorting. V dropped 4 bases and J dropped 4 bases, with 8 bases sitting between them. CDR3 length: 13 amino acids. The germline V gene encodes CDR1 KGHSH and CDR2 LQKENI. From the 5' RACE reads, TCRdb called clonotypes with MiXCR, one entry per CDR3 protein. The sample records around 100,000 distinct CDR3 sequences, 10% to 14% being singletons. This clonotype was counted only a few times. The sequence derives from a female donor with early-stage non-small cell lung cancer. The rearrangement links TRBV18 to TRBJ1-5, with D perhaps TRBD1 (5 bases). The starting material was PBMCs, obtained at follow-up. CDR3 nucleotide sequence: TGTGCCAGCTCACGGGGCCCAAATCAGCCCCAGCATTTT. Translation gives CASSRGPNQPQHF.